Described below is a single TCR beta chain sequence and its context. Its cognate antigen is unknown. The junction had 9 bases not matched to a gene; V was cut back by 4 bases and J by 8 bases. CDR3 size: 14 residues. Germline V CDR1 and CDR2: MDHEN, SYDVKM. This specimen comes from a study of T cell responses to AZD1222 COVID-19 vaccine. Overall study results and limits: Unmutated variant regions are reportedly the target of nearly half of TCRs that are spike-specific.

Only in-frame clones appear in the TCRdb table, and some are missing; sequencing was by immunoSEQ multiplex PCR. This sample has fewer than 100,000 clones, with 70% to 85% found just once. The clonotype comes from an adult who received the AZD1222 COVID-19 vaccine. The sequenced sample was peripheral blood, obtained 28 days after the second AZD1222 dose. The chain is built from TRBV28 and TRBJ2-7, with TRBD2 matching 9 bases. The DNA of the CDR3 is TGTGCCAGCAGTTCGCGGGAGGGCCTTTCCAAGCAGTACTTC. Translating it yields CASSSREGLSKQYF. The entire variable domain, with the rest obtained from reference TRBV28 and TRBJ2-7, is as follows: DVKVTQSSRYLVKRTGEKVFLECVQDMDHENMFWYRQDPGLGLRLIYFSYDVKMKEKGDIPEGYSVSREKKERFSLILESASTNQTSMYLCASSSREGLSKQYFGPGTRLTVT.